The 27 T cell receptor beta chains reported below all come from one sample, sequenced in a study of CD8 T cells in ankylosing spondylitis (dated by TCRdb to 2016 to 2017). Libraries were constructed by 5' RACE. Instrument on record: Illumina HiSeq 2500. TCRdb cleaned the public reads at Q25 with fastp, built clones with MiXCR and kept in-frame beta chains. Every CDR3 protein is listed once, alongside the most common genes and DNA of its rows. A total of just under 350,000 distinct CDR3 sequences appear in this sample, about 15% of them only once. Approximately 0.99% of the sample rests with the top ten. The sequencing sample was made of blood, either unsorted or a sorted T cell fraction (not recorded which). The receptor source for this set is a male donor with ankylosing spondylitis or in good health (not recorded which).

This clonotype occurred many times. V is TRBV12-3 or TRBV12-4 and J is TRBJ1-1, with TRBD1 matching over 9 bases. CDR3 length: 20 amino acids. The junction had 25 bases not matched to a gene; V was cut back by 7 bases and J by 4 bases. The CDR3 bases are TGTGCCAGCAAATCCCGCGTCGCCTTCGGGACAGGGAATGAAGGCACTGAAGCTTTCTTT. This gives the protein CASKSRVAFGTGNEGTEAFF.

This clonotype was observed a handful of times. The CDR3 sequence is CASSVGSGRGGTTEAFF. CDR3 bases: TGTGCCAGCAGCGTAGGATCAGGGCGGGGGGGGACCACTGAAGCTTTCTTT. V and J are TRBV9 and TRBJ1-1; D is possibly TRBD1 (5 bases). The V gene lost 0 bases and the J gene lost 4 bases, with 19 bases spanning the gap. The CDR3 is 17 residues long. Per germline, CDR1 SGDLS and CDR2 YYNGEE.

This clonotype appeared a few times. This chain uses TRBV14 with TRBJ2-6; no definite D call. Germline V gives CDR1 SGHDN, CDR2 FVKESK. The CDR3 spans 17 residues. The V end lost 2 bases, the J end lost 0 bases, and 11 bases lay between the germline ends. CDR3 nucleotides: TGTGCCAGCAGCCAACACCCTACCTACTCTGGGGCCAACGTCCTGACTTTC. Translating gives CASSQHPTYSGANVLTF.

This clonotype has only a few counts. This CDR3 reads CASSFPADTQYF. The CDR3 DNA reads as TGTGCCAGCAGCTTCCCGGCGGATACGCAGTATTTT. The chain recombines TRBV11-2 with TRBJ2-3; no firm D call. The CDR3 contains 12 residues. The V and J ends lost 3 bases and 6 bases respectively, with 7 bases between them. The germline CDR1 and CDR2 sequences are SGHAT and FQNNGV.

This clonotype has ten or more counts. The rearrangement links TRBV5-6 to TRBJ2-1, with 12 bases lining up with TRBD2. CDR1 and CDR2 (germline): SGHDT, YYEEEE. The J segment lost 7 bases and the V segment lost 2 bases, leaving 4 bases of the junction unmatched. CDR3 length: 15 residues. CDR3 nucleotides: TGTGCCAGCAGCTTCGGGCTAGCGGGAGGGAATGAGCAGTTCTTC. Translation gives CASSFGLAGGNEQFF.

This clonotype was observed at least ten times. The chain uses TRBV7-9 and TRBJ1-2, with 7 nucleotides matching TRBD1. The CDR3 covers 16 residues. The germline V gene has CDR1 SEHNR and CDR2 FQNEAQ (reference sequence). V lost 1 base to trimming and J lost 5 bases; unmatched junction nucleotides: 10. CDR3 in amino acids: CASSLGYGTVGYGYTF. The CDR3 nucleotides read TGTGCCAGCAGCTTAGGCTACGGGACAGTGGGTTATGGCTACACCTTC.

The table lists this clonotype with a few counts. The chain has TRBV20-1 and TRBJ2-3, with 7 bases matching TRBD2. The trim removed 8 bases at V and 2 bases at J, leaving 13 bases unmatched. Germline V gene sequence: CDR1 DFQATT, CDR2 SNEGSKA (reference sequence). The CDR3 sequence is 15 residues long. The CDR3 DNA reads as TGCAGTTCGAATCGGCGGGGGAGATCCACAGATACGCAGTATTTT. Its protein product is CSSNRRGRSTDTQYF.

This clonotype was counted between two and nine times. The rearrangement uses TRBV12-3 or TRBV12-4 and TRBJ2-7, with D unresolved. Trimming removed 6 bases at V and 6 bases at J, with 9 bases between. The CDR3 is made up of 11 amino acids. In nucleotides, the CDR3 is TGTGCCAGCAGCAACGGCGGCGAGCAGTACTTC. Its translation: CASSNGGEQYF.

In its sample, this clonotype was seen a few times. V and J are TRBV5-1 and TRBJ2-3; tentative D call: TRBD2 (7 bases). The V gene's germline CDR1 is SGHRS and CDR2 YFSETQ. The CDR3 runs to 15 residues. The V and J ends lost 0 bases and 7 bases respectively, with 15 bases between them. CDR3 loop: CASSLEAGATNTQYF. The CDR3 DNA follows: TGCGCCAGCAGCTTGGAGGCGGGGGCCACGAATACGCAGTATTTT.

This clonotype was detected a few times. The chain employs TRBV6-1 and TRBJ1-1; D uncertain. V was clipped by 2 bases and J by 3 bases, with 7 bases between them. The CDR3 totals 13 residues. Germline assignment: CDR1 MNHNS and CDR2 SASEGT. CDR3 sequence: CASSEPGYTEAFF. The CDR3 nucleotides read TGTGCCAGCAGTGAACCGGGTTACACTGAAGCTTTCTTT.

There are a few counts of this clonotype. The J gene is TRBJ2-2, the V gene TRBV10-3, with 10 bases lining up with TRBD1. V lost 6 bases, J lost 0 bases, and 10 bases stayed unmatched. CDR3 length: 18 amino acids. CDR1 and CDR2 (germline): ENHRY, SYGVKD. The CDR3 loop reads CAISPFGQGGSNTGELFF. As DNA, the CDR3 is TGTGCCATCAGCCCCTTTGGACAGGGGGGTTCGAACACCGGGGAGCTGTTTTTT.

This chain links TRBV12-3 or TRBV12-4 with TRBJ2-1, with TRBD2 matching over 7 bases. CDR3 size: 15 residues. J was trimmed by 5 bases and V by 5 bases; bases with no gene match: 9. CDR3 in DNA: TGTGCCAGCAGTGTCAGACTAGCTTTGAACAATGAGCAGTTCTTC. This encodes CASSVRLALNNEQFF.

The V and J genes are TRBV29-1 and TRBJ2-7; D possibly corresponds to TRBD1 (6 bases). This CDR3 region has 11 residues. Germline lookup yields CDR1 SQVTM and CDR2 ANQGSEA. Trimming shortened V by 7 bases and J by 4 bases, and 11 bases separated the two germline ends. CDR3 in DNA: TGCAGCGGTGGACAGTCATACGAGCAGTACTTC. It is translated as CSGGQSYEQYF.

V and J are TRBV20-1 and TRBJ1-5, with TRBD1 identical over 11 bases. This CDR3 comprises 12 residues. Germline CDR1 and CDR2: DFQATT and SNEGSKA (reference sequence). The CDR3 coding sequence is TGCAAGCGGGACAGGGGGAAGCAGCCCCAGCATTTT. This gives the protein CKRDRGKQPQHF.

This clonotype was observed a few times. The CDR3 region is CASSERTGGFTGELFF. CDR3 nucleotides: TGTGCCAGCAGTGAAAGGACAGGGGGCTTCACCGGGGAGCTGTTTTTT. The V gene is TRBV6-1, the J gene TRBJ2-2, with 11 bases aligning to TRBD1. V was clipped by 2 bases and J by 4 bases; unmatched bases: 3. The CDR3 extends over 16 amino acids. In germline, CDR1 is MNHNS, CDR2 SASEGT.

The genes are TRBV6-1 and TRBJ2-3, with D uncertain. The germline gives CDR1 MNHNS, CDR2 SASEGT. The CDR3 runs 13 residues. V lost 7 bases, J lost 2 bases, and 10 bases lay in between. The CDR3 loop reads CASNNRHTDTQYF. The CDR3 nucleotides read TGTGCCAGCAATAACCGCCACACAGATACGCAGTATTTT.

The chain is built from TRBV9 and TRBJ2-5; 14 nucleotides agree with TRBD2. The CDR3 consists of 17 residues. CDR1 SGDLS and CDR2 YYNGEE come from the germline V gene. With 4 bases clipped from V and 5 bases from J, the junction kept 10 bases outside the gene matches. The CDR3 nucleotides are TGTGCCAGCAGCCAAGCGACTAGCGGGGGGGCCAAGGAGACCCAGTACTTC. It specifies CASSQATSGGAKETQYF.

J is TRBJ1-6 and V is TRBV11-2, with a tentative D call TRBD1 (5 bases). Trimming left V 8 bases short and J 5 bases short, with 13 bases between. Germline lookup yields CDR1 SGHAT and CDR2 FQNNGV. The CDR3 is made up of 14 amino acids. CDR3 DNA: TGTGCCAGCGGCCAGGGCCCGAATAATTCACCCCTCCACTTT. Amino acids: CASGQGPNNSPLHF.

This clonotype was detected only a few times. J is TRBJ1-6 and V is TRBV5-1; D remains ambiguous. The CDR3 totals 13 residues. V was cut by 5 bases and J by 5 bases, with 8 bases left in between. Germline CDR1 and CDR2: SGHRS and YFSETQ. The CDR3 here is CASRASDNSPLHF. CDR3 nucleotides: TGCGCCAGCAGGGCCTCTGATAATTCACCCCTCCACTTT.

In its sample, this clonotype was seen many times. This chain links TRBV12-3 or TRBV12-4 with TRBJ1-1, with D tentatively TRBD1 (5 bases). Trimming took off 2 bases at V and 10 bases at J, with 14 bases between the two ends. This CDR3 spans 13 amino acids. The CDR3 DNA reads TGTGCCAGCAGTTTAAGTAATGTGGGGGGAGCTTTCTTT. It specifies CASSLSNVGGAFF.

This clonotype was detected a few times. The CDR3 DNA follows: TGCGCCAGCAGCCAGAGGTCTAGCGGGGGCACAGATACGCAGTATTTT. This codes for CASSQRSSGGTDTQYF. The rearrangement joins TRBV5-1 to TRBJ2-3, with 9 nucleotides matching TRBD2. Germline V CDR1 and CDR2: SGHRS, YFSETQ. Trimming at V came to 4 bases and at J to 1 base, leaving 7 bases not matched to a gene. CDR3 length: 16 residues.

This clonotype has only a few counts. The chain combines TRBV20-1 with TRBJ2-3; tentative D call: TRBD2 (5 bases). CDR1 DFQATT and CDR2 SNEGSKA come from the germline V gene (reference sequence). The CDR3 consists of 13 residues. With 3 bases removed from V and 2 bases from J, the gap between germline ends came to 9 bases. The CDR3 protein is CSASEAVTDTQYF. The CDR3 DNA reads TGCAGTGCTAGTGAAGCGGTCACAGATACGCAGTATTTT.

This chain links TRBV20-1 with TRBJ2-4; 10 bases line up with TRBD2. V shed 6 bases, J shed 2 bases, and the junction held 4 bases outside the gene matches. This CDR3 contains 14 residues. Germline V gives CDR1 DFQATT, CDR2 SNEGSKA (reference sequence). The CDR3 DNA reads as TGCAGTGCGAGGACTAGCGGATCCAAAAACATTCAGTACTTC. This gives the protein CSARTSGSKNIQYF.

The rearrangement joins TRBV7-8 to TRBJ2-2; 7 bases are a match to TRBD2. Germline loops: CDR1 SGHVS, CDR2 FQNEAQ. The junction had 9 bases not matched to a gene; V was cut back by 1 base and J by 4 bases. This CDR3 region has 17 residues. Written as DNA, the CDR3 is TGTGCCAGCAGCTTAGGGCGGGGGACGGTAGTCACCGGGGAGCTGTTTTTT. Protein product: CASSLGRGTVVTGELFF.

This clonotype was picked up a small number of times. The V call is TRBV12-3 or TRBV12-4, the J call TRBJ1-5; D is ambiguous. The V end lost 6 bases, the J end lost 0 bases, and 12 bases lay between the germline ends. The CDR3 totals 15 residues. This chain's CDR3 is CASSPGRYSNQPQHF. The CDR3 DNA sequence: TGTGCCAGCAGCCCCGGACGGTATAGCAATCAGCCCCAGCATTTT.

V and J are TRBV6-2 or TRBV6-3 and TRBJ2-7; TRBD1 matches at 11 bases. Trimming removed 4 bases from V and 3 bases from J; junction bases left unmatched: 8. The CDR3 length is 16 residues. Germline CDR1 and CDR2: MNHEY and SVGEGT. The CDR3 loop reads CASSSAGQGASYEQYF. For the CDR3, the DNA is TGTGCCAGCAGTTCAGCTGGACAGGGGGCTAGCTACGAGCAGTACTTC.

This clonotype was counted many times. The chain employs TRBV6-1 and TRBJ2-7; TRBD2 aligns across 11 bases. CDR3 length equals 16 residues. V was clipped by 4 bases and J by 2 bases; unmatched bases: 7. Germline CDR1 MNHNS, CDR2 SASEGT. DNA for the CDR3: TGTGCCAGCAGTGCCTTGACTAGCGGGGTTACCTACGAGCAGTACTTC. This gives the protein CASSALTSGVTYEQYF.